Here is one T cell receptor beta chain with its context. Its antigen is not identified. Each CDR3 protein is one row after TCRdb ran MiXCR on the RT-PCR reads. The sample holds fewer than 250,000 distinct CDR3 sequences; roughly an eighth are singletons and the top ten take about 26%. CDR1 and CDR2 from the germline V gene are MDHEN and SYDVKM. V dropped 3 bases and J dropped 6; count of bases not matched to a gene: 6. The CDR3 spans 14 residues. The source of the sample is a study of response to subunit inactivated influenza vaccine. Study conclusions and caveats: Authors suggested few new T cells are recruited by each seasonal influenza vaccination.

This rearrangement joins TRBV28 to TRBJ2-7; the match to TRBD2 covers 9 bases. This receptor was taken from a man between 50 and 59 years old who received an inactivated influenza vaccine. Sequenced here: CD8+ T cells sorted from PBMCs, sampled about 5 days after vaccination. DNA for the CDR3: TGTGCCAGCAGTTTCATAGCGGGAGTGGGCGAGCAGTACTTC. Protein sequence: CASSFIAGVGEQYF.